The rows below give T cell receptor beta chains drawn from one sample of a study of CD8 T cells in ankylosing spondylitis. In TCRdb, the 5' RACE reads were re-called with MiXCR into one record per CDR3 protein. This sample has about 240,000 distinct CDR3 sequences, with around 8% found just once. Sequencing input: blood, either unsorted or a sorted T cell fraction (not recorded which). Receptor source: a female donor with ankylosing spondylitis or in good health (not recorded which). Both conserved end residues are part of each CDR3. D genes are given only for firm matches. Rows give clone size only sometimes, using once, few, many, or a class for an expanded clone.

>NA|many|TRBV6-2/TRBV6-3|TRBJ2-1
CASTHRASLRYEQFF
TGTGCCAGCACCCATCGGGCTAGCCTCCGCTATGAGCAGTTCTTC
>TRBD2|many|TRBV20-1|TRBJ2-3
CSARVSGSLWTDTQYF
TGCAGTGCTAGAGTGAGCGGGAGTCTGTGGACAGATACGCAGTATTTT
>NA|many|TRBV29-1|TRBJ1-1
CSVVPLSGNTEAFF
TGCAGCGTAGTACCTCTAAGTGGGAACACTGAAGCTTTCTTT
>NA|many|TRBV18|TRBJ1-5
CASSRGGQQPQHF
TGTGCCAGCTCTCGGGGGGGTCAGCAGCCCCAGCATTTT
>TRBD2|many|TRBV27|TRBJ2-1
CASRVLAGGRNEQFF
TGTGCCAGCCGAGTTCTAGCGGGAGGACGTAATGAGCAGTTCTTC
>NA|many|TRBV12-3/TRBV12-4|TRBJ1-4
CASSVRGLREKLFF
TGTGCCAGCAGCGTGCGGGGCCTCCGTGAAAAACTGTTTTTT
>TRBD2|many|TRBV7-9|TRBJ2-7
CASSPQREFYEQYF
TGTGCCAGCAGCCCTCAGCGGGAGTTCTACGAGCAGTACTTC
>NA|NA|TRBV11-2|TRBJ2-1
CASSLRRGNEQFF
TGTGCCAGCAGCCTCCGTAGGGGGAATGAGCAGTTCTTC
>TRBD2|many|TRBV5-4|TRBJ2-1
CASSFAGTSGSGGEQFF
TGTGCCAGCAGCTTTGCCGGGACTAGCGGGTCGGGGGGTGAGCAGTTCTTC
>NA|many|TRBV28|TRBJ2-7
CASSLVLGTAYEQYF
TGTGCCAGCAGTTTAGTCCTAGGAACCGCCTACGAGCAGTACTTC
>TRBD2|many|TRBV7-2|TRBJ2-6
CASSGGTRSGANVLTF
TGTGCCAGCAGCGGGGGGACTAGATCGGGGGCCAACGTCCTGACTTTC
>NA|many|TRBV7-9|TRBJ2-3
CASSPSSGRTDTQYF
TGTGCCAGCAGCCCAAGCTCCGGGCGGACAGATACGCAGTATTTT
>TRBD2|many|TRBV4-2|TRBJ2-2
CASSPGTSGRARTGELFF
TGTGCCAGCAGCCCTGGGACTAGCGGGAGGGCCCGGACCGGGGAGCTGTTTTTT